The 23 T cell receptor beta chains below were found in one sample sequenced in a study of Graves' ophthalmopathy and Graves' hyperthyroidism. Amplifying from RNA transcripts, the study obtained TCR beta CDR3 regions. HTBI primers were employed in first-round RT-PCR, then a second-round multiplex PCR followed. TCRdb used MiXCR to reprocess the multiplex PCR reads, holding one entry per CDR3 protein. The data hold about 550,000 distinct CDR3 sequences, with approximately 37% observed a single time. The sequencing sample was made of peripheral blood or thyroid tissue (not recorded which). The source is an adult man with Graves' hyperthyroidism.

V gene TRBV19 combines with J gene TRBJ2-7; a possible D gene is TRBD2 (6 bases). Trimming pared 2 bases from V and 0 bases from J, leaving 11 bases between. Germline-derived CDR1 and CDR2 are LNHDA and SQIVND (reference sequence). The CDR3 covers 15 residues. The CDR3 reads CASSILATSSYEQYF. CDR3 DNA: TGTGCCAGTAGTATACTCGCGACTAGCTCCTACGAGCAGTACTTC.

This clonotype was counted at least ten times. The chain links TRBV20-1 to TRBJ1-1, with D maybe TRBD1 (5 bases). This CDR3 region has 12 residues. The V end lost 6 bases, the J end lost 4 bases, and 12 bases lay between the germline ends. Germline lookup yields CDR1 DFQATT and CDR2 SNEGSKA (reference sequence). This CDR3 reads CSAPLGTTEAFF. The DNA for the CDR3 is TGCAGTGCCCCTCTTGGGACCACTGAAGCTTTCTTT.

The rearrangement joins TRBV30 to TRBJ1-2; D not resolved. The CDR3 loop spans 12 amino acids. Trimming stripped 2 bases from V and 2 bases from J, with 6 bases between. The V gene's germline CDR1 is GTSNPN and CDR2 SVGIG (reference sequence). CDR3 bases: TGTGCCTGGAGTCTTCCCAACTATGGCTACACCTTC. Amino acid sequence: CAWSLPNYGYTF.

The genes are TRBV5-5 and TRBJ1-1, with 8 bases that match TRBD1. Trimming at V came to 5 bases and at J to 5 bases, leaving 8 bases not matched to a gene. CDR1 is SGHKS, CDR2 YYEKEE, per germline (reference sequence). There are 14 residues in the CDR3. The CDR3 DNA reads TGTGCCAGCAGGAGGACAGGGTATGTGACTGAAGCTTTCTTT. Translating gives CASRRTGYVTEAFF.

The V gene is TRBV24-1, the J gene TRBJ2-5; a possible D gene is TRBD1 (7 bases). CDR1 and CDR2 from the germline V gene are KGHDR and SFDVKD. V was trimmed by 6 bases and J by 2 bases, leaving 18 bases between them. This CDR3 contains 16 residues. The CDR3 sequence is CATSSMGRGRQETQYF. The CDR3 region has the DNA TGTGCCACCAGTAGTATGGGCAGGGGGAGGCAAGAGACCCAGTACTTC.

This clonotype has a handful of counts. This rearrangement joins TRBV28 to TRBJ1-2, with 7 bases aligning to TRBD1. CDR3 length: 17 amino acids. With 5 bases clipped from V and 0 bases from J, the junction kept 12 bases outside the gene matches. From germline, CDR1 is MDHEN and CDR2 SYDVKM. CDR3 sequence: CASSPGTAGNSNYGYTF. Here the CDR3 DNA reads TGTGCCAGCAGTCCGGGGACAGCCGGTAACTCTAACTATGGCTACACCTTC.

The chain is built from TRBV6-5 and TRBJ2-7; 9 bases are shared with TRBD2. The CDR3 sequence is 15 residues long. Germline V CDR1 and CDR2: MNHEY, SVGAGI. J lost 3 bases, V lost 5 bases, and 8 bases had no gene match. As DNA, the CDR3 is TGTGCCAGCAGTGGTGTCGGGACTAGCATCTACGAGCAGTACTTC. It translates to CASSGVGTSIYEQYF.

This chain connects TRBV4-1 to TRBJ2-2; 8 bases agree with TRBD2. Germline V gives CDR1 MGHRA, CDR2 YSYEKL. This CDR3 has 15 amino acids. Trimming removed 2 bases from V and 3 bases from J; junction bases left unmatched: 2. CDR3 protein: CASSQPGLDTGELFF. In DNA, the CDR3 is TGCGCCAGCAGCCAACCGGGACTAGACACCGGGGAGCTGTTTTTT.

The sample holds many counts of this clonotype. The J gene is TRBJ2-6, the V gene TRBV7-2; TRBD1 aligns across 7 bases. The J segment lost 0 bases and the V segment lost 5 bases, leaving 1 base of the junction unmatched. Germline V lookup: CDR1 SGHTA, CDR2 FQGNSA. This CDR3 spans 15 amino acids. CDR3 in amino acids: CASSPGGSGANVLTF. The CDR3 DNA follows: TGTGCCAGCAGCCCAGGGGGCTCTGGGGCCAACGTCCTGACTTTC.

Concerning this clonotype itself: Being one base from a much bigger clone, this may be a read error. CDR3 amino acids: CASNKGLSYEQYF. The CDR3 DNA reads TGTGCCAGCAACAAGGGGCTCTCCTACGAGCAGTACTTC. V is TRBV2 and J is TRBJ2-7, with D possibly TRBD1 on 5 matching bases. V was cut by 7 bases and J by 0 bases, with 10 bases left in between. Germline CDR1 SNHLY, CDR2 FYNNEI. CDR3 length: 13 residues.

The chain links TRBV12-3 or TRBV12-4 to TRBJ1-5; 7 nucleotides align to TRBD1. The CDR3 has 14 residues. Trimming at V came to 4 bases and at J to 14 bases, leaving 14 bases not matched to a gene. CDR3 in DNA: TGTGCCAGCAGTTCCCGGGGGGGACAGCGCTACGAGCATTTT. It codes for CASSSRGGQRYEHF.

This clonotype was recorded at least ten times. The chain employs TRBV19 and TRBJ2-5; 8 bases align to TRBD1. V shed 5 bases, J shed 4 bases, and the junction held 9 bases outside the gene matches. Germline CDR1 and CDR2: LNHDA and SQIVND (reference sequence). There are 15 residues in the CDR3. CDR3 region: CASSPQGRGLETQYF. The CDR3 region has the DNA TGTGCCAGTAGTCCCCAAGGCAGGGGGCTAGAGACCCAGTACTTC.

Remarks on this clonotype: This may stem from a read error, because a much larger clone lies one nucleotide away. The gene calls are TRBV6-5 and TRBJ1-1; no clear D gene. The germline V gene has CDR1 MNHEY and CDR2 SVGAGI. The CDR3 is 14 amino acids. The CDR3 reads CASTLSELNAEAFF. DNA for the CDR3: TGTGCCAGCACCCTCAGCGAACTGAACGCTGAAGCTTTCTTT.

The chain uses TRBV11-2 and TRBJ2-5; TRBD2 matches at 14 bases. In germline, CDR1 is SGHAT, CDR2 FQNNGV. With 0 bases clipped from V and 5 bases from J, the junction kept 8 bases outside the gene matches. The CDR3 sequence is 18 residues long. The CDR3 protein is CASSLEGGTSGGAETQYF. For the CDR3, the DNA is TGTGCCAGCAGCTTAGAGGGCGGGACTAGCGGGGGTGCGGAGACCCAGTACTTC.

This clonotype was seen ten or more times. CDR3 bases: TGCAGTGCTGGAGGGACAAAGAACACTGAAGCTTTCTTT. Translating gives CSAGGTKNTEAFF. The rearrangement joins TRBV20-1 to TRBJ1-1, with D possibly matching TRBD1 (6 bases). Looked up from germline, CDR1 is DFQATT and CDR2 is SNEGSKA (reference sequence). V lost 5 bases and J 1 base, leaving 11 bases between the germline ends. CDR3 length: 13 amino acids.

The CDR3 loop is CATRHRDTSYEQYF. CDR3 nucleotide sequence: TGTGCCACCAGGCACCGGGACACCTCCTACGAGCAGTACTTC. This chain links TRBV24-1 with TRBJ2-7, with a tentative D call TRBD1 (6 bases). CDR3 length: 14 residues. The V and J ends lost 7 bases and 0 bases respectively, with 12 bases between them. Germline V CDR1 and CDR2: KGHDR, SFDVKD.

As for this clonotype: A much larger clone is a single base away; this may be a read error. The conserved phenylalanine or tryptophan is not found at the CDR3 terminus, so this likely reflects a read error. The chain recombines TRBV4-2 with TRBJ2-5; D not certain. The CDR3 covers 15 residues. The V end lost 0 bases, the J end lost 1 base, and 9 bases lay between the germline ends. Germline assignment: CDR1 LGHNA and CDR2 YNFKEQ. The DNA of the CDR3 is TGTGCCAGCAGCCAAGATGAGTTCGGCCAAGAGACCCAGTACCTC. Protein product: CASSQDEFGQETQYL.

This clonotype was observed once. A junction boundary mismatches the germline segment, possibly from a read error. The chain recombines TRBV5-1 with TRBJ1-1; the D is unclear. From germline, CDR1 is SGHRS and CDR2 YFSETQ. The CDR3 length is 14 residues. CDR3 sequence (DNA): TGCGCCAGCAGCCAAACAGCGATGAACACTGAAGCTCTCTTT. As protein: CASSQTAMNTEALF.

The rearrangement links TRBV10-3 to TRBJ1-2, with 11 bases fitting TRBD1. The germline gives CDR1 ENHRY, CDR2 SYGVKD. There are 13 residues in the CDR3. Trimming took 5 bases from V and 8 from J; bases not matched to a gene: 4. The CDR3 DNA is TGTGCCATCAGTTCGGACAGGGGGCACGGCTACACCTTC. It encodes CAISSDRGHGYTF.

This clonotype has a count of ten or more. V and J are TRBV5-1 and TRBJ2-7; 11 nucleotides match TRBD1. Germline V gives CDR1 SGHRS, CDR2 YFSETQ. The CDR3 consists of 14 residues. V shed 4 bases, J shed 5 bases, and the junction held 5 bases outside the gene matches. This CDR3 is CASSRDRGTDEQYF. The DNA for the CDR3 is TGCGCCAGCAGCAGGGACAGGGGGACAGACGAGCAGTACTTC.

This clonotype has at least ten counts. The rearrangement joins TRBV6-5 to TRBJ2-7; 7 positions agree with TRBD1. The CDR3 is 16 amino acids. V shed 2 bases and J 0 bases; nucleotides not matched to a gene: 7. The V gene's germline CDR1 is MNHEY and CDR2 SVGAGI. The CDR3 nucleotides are TGTGCCAGCAGTTACGTGACGGCAGGGGGCTCCTACGAGCAGTACTTC. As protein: CASSYVTAGGSYEQYF.

CDR3 region: CASRPTPTLSSPLHF. As DNA, the CDR3 is TGTGCCAGCAGGCCAACACCCACCCTTTCTTCACCCCTCCACTTT. The V gene is TRBV2, the J gene TRBJ1-6; D is uncertain. V gave up 6 bases and J gave up 9 bases, with 18 bases separating them. The CDR3 is made up of 15 amino acids. The germline V gene has CDR1 SNHLY and CDR2 FYNNEI.

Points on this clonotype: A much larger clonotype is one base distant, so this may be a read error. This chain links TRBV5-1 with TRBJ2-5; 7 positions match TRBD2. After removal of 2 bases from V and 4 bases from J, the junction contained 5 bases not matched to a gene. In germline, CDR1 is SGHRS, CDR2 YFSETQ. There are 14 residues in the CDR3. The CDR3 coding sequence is TGCGCCAGCAGCTTTTTGGGAGGGTCAGAGACCCAGTACTTC. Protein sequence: CASSFLGGSETQYF.